This paragraph covers one T cell receptor (beta chain) sequence. Its specificity is unknown. This sample is drawn from a study of T cells after yellow fever vaccination. General study points: A large majority of primary-vaccination clones showed up again after the booster (approximately 96% CD4, roughly 91% CD8). Clonotypes found in both CD4 and CD8 compartments made up a small share. Faster peaking, at day 5 versus 15, marked a secondary response that was weaker.

The CDR3 length is 14 residues. V was pared by 6 bases and J by 5 bases, with 13 bases of the junction left unmatched. CDR1 and CDR2 (germline): DFQATT, SNEGSKA (reference sequence). Universal primer sites and UMIs were introduced during 5'RACE template-switching synthesis of TCR cDNA. From the 5' RACE reads, TCRdb called clonotypes with MiXCR, one entry per CDR3 protein. The repertoire holds about 580,000 distinct CDR3 sequences, with approximately 16% as singletons. Here the sequenced sample was PBMCs, taken 4 to 6 days after the first yellow fever vaccination. The chain uses TRBV20-1 and TRBJ2-7, with 7 bases fitting TRBD2. This TCR derives from a man aged 18 to 30 who received the YFV17D yellow fever vaccine. The CDR3 loop reads CSAPPVRGGHEQYF. In DNA, the CDR3 is TGCAGTGCCCCGCCCGTGCGCGGGGGACACGAGCAGTACTTC.